This is a list of T cell receptor beta chains from one sample in a study of cytomegalovirus exposure and HLA in healthy donors. Clones were read by immunoSEQ multiplex PCR, and TCRdb kept only the in-frame ones, dropping some. The repertoire includes more than 100,000 clones, about 75% of them detected once, and 1.2% to 1.5% sits in the top ten. Sequenced input: PBMCs. Every receptor here comes from a woman aged 40 to 50 in good health and CMV-seronegative. Both conserved end residues are part of each CDR3. D genes are given only for firm matches. Only part of the rows carry a size: once, few, many, or a class if the clone is expanded.

clone size,J gene,D gene,V gene,CDR3 protein,CDR3 DNA
NA,TRBJ2-7,TRBD1,TRBV9,CASSVAGQAYEQYF,TGTGCCAGCAGCGTAGCGGGACAGGCCTACGAGCAGTACTTC
NA,TRBJ1-1,TRBD1,TRBV2,CASSAQGQANTEAFF,TGTGCCAGCAGTGCCCAGGGACAGGCGAACACTGAAGCTTTCTTT
NA,TRBJ2-3,TRBD1,TRBV5-1,CASSLVGQALDTQYF,TGCGCCAGCAGCTTGGTGGGACAGGCACTGGATACGCAGTATTTT
NA,TRBJ2-2,NA,TRBV6-6,CASVADYTGELFF,TGTGCCAGTGTCGCGGATTACACCGGGGAGCTGTTTTTT
NA,TRBJ2-7,NA,TRBV5-5,CASRIPGGSGEQYF,TGTGCCAGCAGGATCCCGGGGGGCTCGGGAGAGCAGTACTTC
NA,TRBJ2-2,TRBD1,TRBV9,CASSVHRTGNTGELFF,TGTGCCAGCAGCGTCCATAGGACAGGAAACACCGGGGAGCTGTTTTTT
NA,TRBJ2-1,NA,TRBV18,CASSPSASSYNEQFF,TGTGCCAGCTCACCATCCGCGAGCTCCTACAATGAGCAGTTCTTC
NA,TRBJ1-4,TRBD1,TRBV29-1,CSAGTGDEKLFF,TGCAGCGCCGGGACAGGGGATGAAAAACTGTTTTTT
NA,TRBJ2-6,NA,TRBV14,CASSQIWSAGANVLTF,TGTGCCAGCAGCCAAATTTGGAGCGCTGGGGCCAACGTCCTGACTTTC
NA,TRBJ2-5,NA,TRBV15,CATSRDRPDGYQETQYF,TGTGCCACCAGCAGAGATCGGCCAGACGGGTACCAAGAGACCCAGTACTTC
few,TRBJ2-1,TRBD1,TRBV19,CASSIRGQGILRGGEQFF,TGTGCCAGTAGTATAAGGGGACAGGGAATATTAAGGGGAGGTGAGCAGTTCTTC
NA,TRBJ1-1,NA,TRBV5-6,CASSLEGQGSTEAFF,TGTGCCAGCAGCCTGGAAGGGCAGGGGAGCACTGAAGCTTTCTTT
NA,TRBJ1-1,TRBD1,TRBV7-2,CASSLRQGGGVAFF,TGTGCCAGCAGCTTAAGGCAGGGGGGCGGGGTAGCTTTCTTT
NA,TRBJ2-1,TRBD2,TRBV28,CASLSLRGGYNEQFF,TGTGCCAGCCTTTCTCTGCGGGGGGGATACAATGAGCAGTTCTTC
NA,TRBJ2-3,TRBD1,TRBV5-1,CASSLFRGQADTQYF,TGCGCCAGCAGCTTGTTTAGGGGGCAGGCAGATACGCAGTATTTT
NA,TRBJ2-7,TRBD1,TRBV6-1,CASSRDRAYEQYF,TGTGCCAGCAGCCGGGACAGAGCCTACGAGCAGTACTTC
NA,TRBJ1-3,NA,TRBV4-1,CASSPFPGQTGNTIYF,TGCGCCAGCAGCCCCTTTCCAGGGCAGACTGGAAACACCATATATTTT